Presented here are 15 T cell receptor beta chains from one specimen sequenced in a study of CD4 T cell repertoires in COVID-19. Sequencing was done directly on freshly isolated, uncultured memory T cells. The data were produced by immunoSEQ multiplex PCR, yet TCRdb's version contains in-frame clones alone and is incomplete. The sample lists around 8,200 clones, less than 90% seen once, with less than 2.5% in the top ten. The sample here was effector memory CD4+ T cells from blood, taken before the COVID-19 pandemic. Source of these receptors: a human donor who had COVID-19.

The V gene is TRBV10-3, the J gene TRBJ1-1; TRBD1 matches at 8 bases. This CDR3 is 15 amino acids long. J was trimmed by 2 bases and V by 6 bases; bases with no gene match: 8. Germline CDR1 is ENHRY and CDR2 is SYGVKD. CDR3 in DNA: TGTGCCATCAGCCCAAGGACAGGGAGAAACACTGAAGCTTTCTTT. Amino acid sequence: CAISPRTGRNTEAFF.

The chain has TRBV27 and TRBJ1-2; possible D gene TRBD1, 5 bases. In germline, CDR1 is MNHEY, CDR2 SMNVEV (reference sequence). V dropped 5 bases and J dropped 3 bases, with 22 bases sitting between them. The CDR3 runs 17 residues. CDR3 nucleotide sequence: TGTGCCAGCAGTACCGGGGGTGGGGCAGGTTTGGACTATGGCTACACCTTC. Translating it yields CASSTGGGAGLDYGYTF.

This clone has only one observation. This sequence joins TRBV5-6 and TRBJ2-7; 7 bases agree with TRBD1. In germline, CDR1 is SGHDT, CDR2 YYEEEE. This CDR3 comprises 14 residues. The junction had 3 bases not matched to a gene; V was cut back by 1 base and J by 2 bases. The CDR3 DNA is TGTGCCAGCAGCTTGACAGGGGAACCCTACGAGCAGTACTTC. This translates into CASSLTGEPYEQYF.

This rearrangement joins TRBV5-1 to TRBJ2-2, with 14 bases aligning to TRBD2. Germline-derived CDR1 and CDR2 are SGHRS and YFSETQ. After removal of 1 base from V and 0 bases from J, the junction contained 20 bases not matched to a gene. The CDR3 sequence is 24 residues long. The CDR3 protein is CASSLSPRTLRTSGRTSNTGELFF. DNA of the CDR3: TGCGCCAGCAGCTTGAGCCCGCGGACTCTGAGGACTAGCGGGAGGACCTCGAACACCGGGGAGCTGTTTTTT.

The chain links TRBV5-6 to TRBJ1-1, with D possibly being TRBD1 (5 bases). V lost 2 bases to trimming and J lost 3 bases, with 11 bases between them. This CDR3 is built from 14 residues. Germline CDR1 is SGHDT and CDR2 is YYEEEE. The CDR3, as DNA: TGTGCCAGCAGCTTACAGGCCGGGTACACTGAAGCTTTCTTT. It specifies CASSLQAGYTEAFF.

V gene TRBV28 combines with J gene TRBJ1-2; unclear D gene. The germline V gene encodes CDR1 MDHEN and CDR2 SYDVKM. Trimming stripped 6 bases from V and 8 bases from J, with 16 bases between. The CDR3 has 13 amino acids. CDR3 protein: CASRRGGNEGYTF. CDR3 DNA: TGTGCCAGCAGGAGAGGCGGCAACGAGGGCTACACCTTC.

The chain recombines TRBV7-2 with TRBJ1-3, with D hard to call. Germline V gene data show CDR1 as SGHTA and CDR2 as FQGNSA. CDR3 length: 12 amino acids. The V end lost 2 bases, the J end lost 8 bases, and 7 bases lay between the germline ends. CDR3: CASSLTGDTIYF. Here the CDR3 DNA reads TGTGCCAGCAGCTTAACGGGAGACACCATATATTTT. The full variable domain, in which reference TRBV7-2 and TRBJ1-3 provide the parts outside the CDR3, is GAGVSQSPSNKVTEKGKDVELRCDPISGHTALYWYRQSLGQGLEFLIYFQGNSAPDKSGLPSDRFSAERTGGSVSTLTIQRTQQEDSAVYLCASSLTGDTIYFGEGSWLTVV.

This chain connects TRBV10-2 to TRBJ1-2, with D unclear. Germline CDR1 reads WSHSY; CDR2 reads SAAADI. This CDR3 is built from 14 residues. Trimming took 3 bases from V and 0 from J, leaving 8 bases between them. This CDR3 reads CASSEAATNYGYTF. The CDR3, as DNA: TGCGCCAGCAGTGAAGCGGCGACTAACTATGGCTACACCTTC.

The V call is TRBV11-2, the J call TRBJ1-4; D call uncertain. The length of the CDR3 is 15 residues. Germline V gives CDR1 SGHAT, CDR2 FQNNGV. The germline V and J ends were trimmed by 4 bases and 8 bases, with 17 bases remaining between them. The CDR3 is CASSWRVSVKEKLFF. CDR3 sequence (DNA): TGTGCCAGCAGCTGGAGGGTGTCAGTTAAAGAAAAACTGTTTTTT. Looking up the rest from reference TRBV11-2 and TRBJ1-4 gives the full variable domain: EAGVAQSPRYKIIEKRQSVAFWCNPISGHATLYWYQQILGQGPKLLIQFQNNGVVDDSQLPKDRFSAERLKGVDSTLKIQPAKLEDSAVYLCASSWRVSVKEKLFFGSGTQLSVL.

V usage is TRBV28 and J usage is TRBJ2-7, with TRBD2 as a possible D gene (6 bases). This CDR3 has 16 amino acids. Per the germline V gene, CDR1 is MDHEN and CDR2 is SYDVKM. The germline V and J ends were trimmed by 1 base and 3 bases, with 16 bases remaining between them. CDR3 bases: TGTGCCAGCAGTTTATCCCCCGAACTAGCAGACTACGAGCAGTACTTC. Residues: CASSLSPELADYEQYF.

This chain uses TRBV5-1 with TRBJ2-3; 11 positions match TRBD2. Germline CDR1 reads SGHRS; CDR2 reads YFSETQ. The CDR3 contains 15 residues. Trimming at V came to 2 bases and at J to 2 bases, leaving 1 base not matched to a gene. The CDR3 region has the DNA TGCGCCAGCAGCTTTAGCGGGGGGGCCACAGATACGCAGTATTTT. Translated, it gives CASSFSGGATDTQYF.

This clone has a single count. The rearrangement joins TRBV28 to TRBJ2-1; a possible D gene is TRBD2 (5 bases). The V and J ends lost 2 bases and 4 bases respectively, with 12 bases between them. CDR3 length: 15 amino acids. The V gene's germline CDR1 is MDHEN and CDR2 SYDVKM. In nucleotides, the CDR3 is TGTGCCAGCAGTTTAGAGGGCCAATCGTACAATGAGCAGTTCTTC. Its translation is CASSLEGQSYNEQFF.

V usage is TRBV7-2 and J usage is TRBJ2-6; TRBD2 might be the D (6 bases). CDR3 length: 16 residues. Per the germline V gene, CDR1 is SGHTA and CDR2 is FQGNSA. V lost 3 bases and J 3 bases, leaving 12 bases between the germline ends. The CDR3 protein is CASSLSTRGGANVLTF. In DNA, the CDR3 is TGTGCCAGCAGCTTGTCGACTAGGGGTGGGGCCAACGTCCTGACTTTC. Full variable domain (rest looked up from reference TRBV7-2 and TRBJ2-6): GAGVSQSPSNKVTEKGKDVELRCDPISGHTALYWYRQSLGQGLEFLIYFQGNSAPDKSGLPSDRFSAERTGGSVSTLTIQRTQQEDSAVYLCASSLSTRGGANVLTFGAGSRLTVL.

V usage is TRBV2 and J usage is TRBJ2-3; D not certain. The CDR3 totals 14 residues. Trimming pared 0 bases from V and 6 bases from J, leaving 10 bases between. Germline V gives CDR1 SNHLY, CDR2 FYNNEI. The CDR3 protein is CASSEAATLDTQYF. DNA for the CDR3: TGTGCCAGCAGTGAAGCTGCGACATTGGATACGCAGTATTTT.

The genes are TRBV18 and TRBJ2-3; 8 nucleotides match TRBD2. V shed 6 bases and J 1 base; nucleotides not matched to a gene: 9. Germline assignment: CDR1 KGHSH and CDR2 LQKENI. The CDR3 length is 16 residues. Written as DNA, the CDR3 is TGTGCCAGCTCTCCAAGCGGGAGCGAGGGCACAGATACGCAGTATTTT. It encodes CASSPSGSEGTDTQYF. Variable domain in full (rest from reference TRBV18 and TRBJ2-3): NAGVMQNPRHLVRRRGQEARLRCSPMKGHSHVYWYRQLPEEGLKFMVYLQKENIIDESGMPKERFSAEFPKEGPSILRIQQVVRGDSAAYFCASSPSGSEGTDTQYFGPGTRLTVL.